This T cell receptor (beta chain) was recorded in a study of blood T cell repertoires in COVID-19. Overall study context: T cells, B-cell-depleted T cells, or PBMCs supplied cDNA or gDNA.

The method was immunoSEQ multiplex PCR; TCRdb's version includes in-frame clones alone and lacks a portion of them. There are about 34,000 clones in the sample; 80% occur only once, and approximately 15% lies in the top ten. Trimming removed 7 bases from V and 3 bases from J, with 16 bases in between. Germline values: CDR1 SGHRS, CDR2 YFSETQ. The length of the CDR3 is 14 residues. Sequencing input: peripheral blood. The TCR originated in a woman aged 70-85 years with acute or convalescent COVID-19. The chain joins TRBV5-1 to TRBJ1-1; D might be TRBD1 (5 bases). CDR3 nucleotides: TGCGCCAGCCAACTTAGGGGACTGGACACTGAAGCTTTCTTT. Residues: CASQLRGLDTEAFF. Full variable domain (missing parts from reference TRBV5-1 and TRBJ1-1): KAGVTQTPRYLIKTRGQQVTLSCSPISGHRSVSWYQQTPGQGLQFLFEYFSETQRNKGNFPGRFSGRQFSNSRSEMNVSTLELGDSALYLCASQLRGLDTEAFFGQGTRLTVV.